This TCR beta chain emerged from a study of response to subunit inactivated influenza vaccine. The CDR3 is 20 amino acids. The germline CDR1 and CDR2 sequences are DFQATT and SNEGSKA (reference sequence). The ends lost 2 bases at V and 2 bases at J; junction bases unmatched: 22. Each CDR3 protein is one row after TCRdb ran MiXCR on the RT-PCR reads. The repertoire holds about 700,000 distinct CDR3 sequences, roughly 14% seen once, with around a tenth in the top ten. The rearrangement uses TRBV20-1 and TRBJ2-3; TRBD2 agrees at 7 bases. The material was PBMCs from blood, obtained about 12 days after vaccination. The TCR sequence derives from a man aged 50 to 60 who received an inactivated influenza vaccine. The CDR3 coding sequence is TGCAGTGCTAGACCTTTGGCAGGGAGCGGACTAGGCCACTTCACAGATACGCAGTATTTT. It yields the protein CSARPLAGSGLGHFTDTQYF.